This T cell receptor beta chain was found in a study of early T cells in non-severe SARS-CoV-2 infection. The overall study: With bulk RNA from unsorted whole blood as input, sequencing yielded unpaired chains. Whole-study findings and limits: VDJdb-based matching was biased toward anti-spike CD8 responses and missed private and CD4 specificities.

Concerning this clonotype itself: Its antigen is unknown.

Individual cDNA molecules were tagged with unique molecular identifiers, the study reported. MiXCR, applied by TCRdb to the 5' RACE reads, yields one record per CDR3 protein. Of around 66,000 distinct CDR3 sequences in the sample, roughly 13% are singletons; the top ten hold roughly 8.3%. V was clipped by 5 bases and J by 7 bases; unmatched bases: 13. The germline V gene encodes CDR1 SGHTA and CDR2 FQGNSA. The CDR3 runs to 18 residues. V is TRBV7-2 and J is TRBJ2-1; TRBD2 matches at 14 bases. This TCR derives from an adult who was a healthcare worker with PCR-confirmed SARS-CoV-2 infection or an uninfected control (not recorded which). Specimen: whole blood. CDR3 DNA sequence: TGTGCCAGCAGCCCAGGGACTAGCGGGAGCCGGAGGTGGAATGAGCAGTTCTTC. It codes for CASSPGTSGSRRWNEQFF.